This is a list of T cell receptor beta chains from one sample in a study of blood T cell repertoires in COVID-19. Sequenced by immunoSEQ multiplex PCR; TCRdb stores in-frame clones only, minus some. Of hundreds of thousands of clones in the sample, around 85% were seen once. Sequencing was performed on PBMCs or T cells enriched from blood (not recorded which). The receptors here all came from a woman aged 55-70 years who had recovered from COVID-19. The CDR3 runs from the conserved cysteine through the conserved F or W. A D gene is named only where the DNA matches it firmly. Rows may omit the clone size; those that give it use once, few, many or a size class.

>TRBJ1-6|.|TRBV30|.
TGTGCCTGGAGTGTGAGCAGGGCGGCTTCACCCCTCCACTTT
CAWSVSRAASPLHF
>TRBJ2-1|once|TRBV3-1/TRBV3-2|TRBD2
TGTGCCAGCAAGGAGGCGGGCGGGGGGGAAGTCAATGAGCAGTTCTTC
CASKEAGGGEVNEQFF
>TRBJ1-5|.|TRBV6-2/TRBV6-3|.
TGTGCCAGCAGTTACTCATCGGGACACCATAGGGGAGTGTATAGCAATCAGCCCCAGCATTTT
CASSYSSGHHRGVYSNQPQHF
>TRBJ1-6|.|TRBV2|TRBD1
TGTGCCAGCAGCCTACAGGGGCCCCCTTCACCCCTCCACTTT
CASSLQGPPSPLHF
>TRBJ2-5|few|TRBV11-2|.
TGTGCCAGCAGCCCCCCAGGGGGGCGGGAGACCCAGTACTTC
CASSPPGGRETQYF
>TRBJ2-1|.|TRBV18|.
TGTGCCAGCTCATTCGTCTACAGCTACAATGAGCAGTTCTTC
CASSFVYSYNEQFF
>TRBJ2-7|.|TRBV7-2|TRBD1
TGTGCCAGCAGCCGGACAGGGGGCGCGGGCTACGAGCAGTACTTC
CASSRTGGAGYEQYF
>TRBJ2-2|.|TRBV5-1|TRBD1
TGCGCCAGCAGCCCGACAGGGGAGAGCACCGGGGAGCTGTTTTTT
CASSPTGESTGELFF
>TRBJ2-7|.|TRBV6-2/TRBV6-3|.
TGTGCCAGCAGTTCCACTAGCTCCTACGAGCAGTACTTC
CASSSTSSYEQYF
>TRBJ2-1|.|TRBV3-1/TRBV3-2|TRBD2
TGTGCCAGCAGCCCCCTGGGTCTAGCGGGGGGGGTTGAGCAGTTCTTC
CASSPLGLAGGVEQFF
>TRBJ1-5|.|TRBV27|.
TGTGCCAGCAGTTTCCGTCCACTCAAGGGGAATCAGCCCCAGCATTTT
CASSFRPLKGNQPQHF
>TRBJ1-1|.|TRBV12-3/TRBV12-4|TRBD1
TGTGCCAGCAGCCAGACAGGGGGGACTGAAGCTTTCTTT
CASSQTGGTEAFF
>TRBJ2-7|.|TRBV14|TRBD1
TGTGCCAGCAGCGTTAGGACAGGGCACTACGAGCAGTACTTC
CASSVRTGHYEQYF
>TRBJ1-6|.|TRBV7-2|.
TGTGCCAGCAGCTTAGTTTCAGGGCTATATAATTCACCCCTCCACTTT
CASSLVSGLYNSPLHF
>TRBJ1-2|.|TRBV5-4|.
TGTGCCAGCACTGAAGCCAACTATGGCTACACCTTC
CASTEANYGYTF
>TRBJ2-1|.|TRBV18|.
TGTGCCAGCTCACCCCCGGGTTCCCTCTACAATGAGCAGTTCTTC
CASSPPGSLYNEQFF
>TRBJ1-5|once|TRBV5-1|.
TGCGCCAGCAGCTTGGGGGTTGGGGGGAGTCAGCCCCAGCATTTT
CASSLGVGGSQPQHF
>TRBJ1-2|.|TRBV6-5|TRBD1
TGTGCCAGCGTTGGGGACAGGGCCAACTATGGCTACACCTTC
CASVGDRANYGYTF
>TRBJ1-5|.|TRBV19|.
TGTGCCAGTAGTAGTCAGGAGGACCCTCAGCCCCAGCATTTT
CASSSQEDPQPQHF
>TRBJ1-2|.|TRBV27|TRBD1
TGTGCCAGCAGTGCGGTAAGGGACAGGGTCTTTGGCTACACCTTC
CASSAVRDRVFGYTF
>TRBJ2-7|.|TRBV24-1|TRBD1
TGTGCCACCAGTGAAGGAGGACAGGTCCGCTACGAGCAGTACTTC
CATSEGGQVRYEQYF
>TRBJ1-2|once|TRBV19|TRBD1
TGTGCCAGTAAGGGGGCCTATGGCTACACCTTC
CASKGAYGYTF
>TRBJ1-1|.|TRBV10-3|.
TGTGCCATCAGTGAGTGGGGGGTGAAGGCTGAAGCTTTCTTT
CAISEWGVKAEAFF
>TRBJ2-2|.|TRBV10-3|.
TGTGCCATCGCGGGCCTGAACACCGGGGAGCTGTTTTTT
CAIAGLNTGELFF
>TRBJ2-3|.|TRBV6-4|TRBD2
TGTGCCAGCAGTGCGCTAGCGGGGAGCACAGATACGCAGTATTTT
CASSALAGSTDTQYF
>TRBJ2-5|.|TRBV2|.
TGTGCCAGCACCCAGGAAGAGACCCAGTACTTC
CASTQEETQYF
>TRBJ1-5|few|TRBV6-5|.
TGTGCCAGCAGGTCCTCAGGGGCTGGCAATCAGCCCCAGCATTTT
CASRSSGAGNQPQHF
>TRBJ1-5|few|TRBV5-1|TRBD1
TGCGCCAGCAGCTTTACAGGGGGCGGTCAGCCCCAGCATTTT
CASSFTGGGQPQHF
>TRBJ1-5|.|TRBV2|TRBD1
TGTGCCAGCAGTGAAAGGGACAGGGGTAGCAATCAGCCCCAGCATTTT
CASSERDRGSNQPQHF
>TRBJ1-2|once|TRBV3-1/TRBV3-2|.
TGTGCCAGCAGCCTTACGGGGGGCGGAAACTATGGCTACACCTTC
CASSLTGGGNYGYTF
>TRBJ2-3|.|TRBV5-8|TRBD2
TGTGCCAGCAGCCCAGGACTAGCGGGGGTAGGGAGCACAGATACGCAGTATTTT
CASSPGLAGVGSTDTQYF
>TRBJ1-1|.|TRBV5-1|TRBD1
TGCGCCAGCAGCTCACAAGACAGGGGAACTGAAGCTTTCTTT
CASSSQDRGTEAFF
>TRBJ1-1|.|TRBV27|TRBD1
TGTGCCAGCAGTCCAAGGGGACAGGGGCCCATGGGGGCTTTCTTT
CASSPRGQGPMGAFF
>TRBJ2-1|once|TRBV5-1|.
TGCGCCAGCAGCTTGACCATCGGACAACCTAATGAGCAGTTCTTC
CASSLTIGQPNEQFF
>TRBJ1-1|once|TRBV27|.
TGTGCCAGCAGCACGGACCTTGGGGGGACTGAAGCTTTCTTT
CASSTDLGGTEAFF
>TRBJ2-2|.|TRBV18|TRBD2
TGTGCCAGCTCCCCCCGACTAGCCGGGACCGGGGAGCTGTTTTTT
CASSPRLAGTGELFF
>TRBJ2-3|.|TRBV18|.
TGTGCCAGCTCACCAAGCAGCGTCCCTAGCACAGATACGCAGTATTTT
CASSPSSVPSTDTQYF
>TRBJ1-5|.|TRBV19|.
TGTGCCAGTAGTATAGGGGAGAATAGCAATCAGCCCCAGCATTTT
CASSIGENSNQPQHF
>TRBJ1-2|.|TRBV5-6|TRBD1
TGTGCCAGCAACAAACAGGGGGTGGACTATGGCTACACCTTC
CASNKQGVDYGYTF
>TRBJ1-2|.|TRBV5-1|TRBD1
TGCGCCAGCAGCCAGGAGGGACAGGGGAACTATGGCTACACCTTC
CASSQEGQGNYGYTF
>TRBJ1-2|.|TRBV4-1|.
TGCGCCAGCAGCCAAGATGGGTTGGAGGGGATTAACTATGGCTACACCTTC
CASSQDGLEGINYGYTF
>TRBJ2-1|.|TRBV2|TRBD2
TGTGCCAGCAGTTTGACTAGCGGGTCCTACAATGAGCAGTTCTTC
CASSLTSGSYNEQFF
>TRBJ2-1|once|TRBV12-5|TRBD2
TGTGCTAGTGGCTCCTCCCCTCCCTCTAGCGGGGGCCCCCTGGGCGAGCAGTTCTTC
CASGSSPPSSGGPLGEQFF
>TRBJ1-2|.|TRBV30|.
TGTGCCTGGAGTTTCAGTAACTATGGCTACACCTTC
CAWSFSNYGYTF
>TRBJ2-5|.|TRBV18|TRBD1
TGTGCCAGCTCACCATTACCGGGGACAGCAAAACAAGAGACCCAGTACTTC
CASSPLPGTAKQETQYF
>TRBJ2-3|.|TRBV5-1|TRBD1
TGCGCCAGCAGACCCGGGACAGAAATTACAGATACGCAGTATTTT
CASRPGTEITDTQYF
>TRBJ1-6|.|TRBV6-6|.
TGTGCCAGCAGTCCCTTGGGGGCAGGGAATTCACCCCTCCACTTT
CASSPLGAGNSPLHF
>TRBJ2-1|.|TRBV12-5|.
TGTGCTAGTGGTTTGGTAGACCGGAGACCCTATGAGCAGTTCTTC
CASGLVDRRPYEQFF
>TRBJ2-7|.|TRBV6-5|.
TGTGCCAGCAGACCACGACAGGCCTACGAGCAGTACTTC
CASRPRQAYEQYF
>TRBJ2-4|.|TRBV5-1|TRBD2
TGCGCCAGCAGCCCGCCCTGGACTAGCAGTAACATTCAGTACTTC
CASSPPWTSSNIQYF
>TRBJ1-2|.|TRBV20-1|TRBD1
TGCAGTGCTAGTTCCGGGACAGGGCGTGGCTACACCTTC
CSASSGTGRGYTF
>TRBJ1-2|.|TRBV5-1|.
TGCGCCAGCAGCTTACCAGGGGTTGACTATGGCTACACCTTC
CASSLPGVDYGYTF
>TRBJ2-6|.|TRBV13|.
TGTGCCAGCAGCTTAGGCCGGGGAACTGGGGCCAACGTCCTGACTTTC
CASSLGRGTGANVLTF
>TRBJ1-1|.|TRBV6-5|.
TGTGCCAGCAGTTACGGGGGGAGTTGGAACACTGAAGCTTTCTTT
CASSYGGSWNTEAFF
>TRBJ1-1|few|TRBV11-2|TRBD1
TGTGCCAGCAGCTTATCTCGGACAGGGGGGAGAGCTTTCTTT
CASSLSRTGGRAFF
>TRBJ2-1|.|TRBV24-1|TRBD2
TGTGCCACCAGTGATTTCGTGGGGACTAGCGGGGGGCTAAACAATGAGCAGTTCTTC
CATSDFVGTSGGLNNEQFF
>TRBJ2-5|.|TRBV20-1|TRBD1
TGCAGTGCTAGTACAGGGGGTATTGGGAGCCAAGAGACCCAGTACTTC
CSASTGGIGSQETQYF